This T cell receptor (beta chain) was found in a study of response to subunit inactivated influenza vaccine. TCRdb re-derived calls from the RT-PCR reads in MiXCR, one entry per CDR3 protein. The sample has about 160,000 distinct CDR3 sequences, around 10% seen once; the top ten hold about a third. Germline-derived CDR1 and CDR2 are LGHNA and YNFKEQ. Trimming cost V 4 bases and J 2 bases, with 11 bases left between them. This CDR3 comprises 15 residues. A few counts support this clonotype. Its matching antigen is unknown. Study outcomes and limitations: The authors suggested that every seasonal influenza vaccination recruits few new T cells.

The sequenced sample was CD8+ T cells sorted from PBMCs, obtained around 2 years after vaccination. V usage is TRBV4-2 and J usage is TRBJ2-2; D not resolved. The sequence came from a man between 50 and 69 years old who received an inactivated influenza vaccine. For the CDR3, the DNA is TGTGCCAGCAGCCCGGCGGACCTAAACACCGGGGAGCTGTTTTTT. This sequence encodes CASSPADLNTGELFF.